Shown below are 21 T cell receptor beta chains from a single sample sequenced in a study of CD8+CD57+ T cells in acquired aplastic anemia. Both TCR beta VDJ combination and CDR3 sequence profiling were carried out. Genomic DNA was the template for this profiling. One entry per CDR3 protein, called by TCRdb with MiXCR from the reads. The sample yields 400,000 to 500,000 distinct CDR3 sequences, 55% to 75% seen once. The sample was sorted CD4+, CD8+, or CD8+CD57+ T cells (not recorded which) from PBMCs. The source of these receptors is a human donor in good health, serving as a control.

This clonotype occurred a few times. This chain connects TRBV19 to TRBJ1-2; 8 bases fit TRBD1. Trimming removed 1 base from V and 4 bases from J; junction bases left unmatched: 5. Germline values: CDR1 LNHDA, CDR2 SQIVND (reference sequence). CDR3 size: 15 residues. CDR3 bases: TGTGCCAGTAGTATAGTAGGGGGACAGGCCTATGGCTACACCTTC. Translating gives CASSIVGGQAYGYTF.

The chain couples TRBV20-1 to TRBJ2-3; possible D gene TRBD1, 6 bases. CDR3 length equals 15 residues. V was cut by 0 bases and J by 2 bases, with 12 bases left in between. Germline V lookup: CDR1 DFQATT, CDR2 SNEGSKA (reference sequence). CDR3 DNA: TGCAGTGCTAGAGATGGGGACAAGGACACAGATACGCAGTATTTT. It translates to CSARDGDKDTDTQYF.

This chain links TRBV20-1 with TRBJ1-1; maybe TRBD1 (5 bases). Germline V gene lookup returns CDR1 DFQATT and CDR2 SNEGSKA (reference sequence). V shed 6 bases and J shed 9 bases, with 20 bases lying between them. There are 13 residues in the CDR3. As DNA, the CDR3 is TGCAGTGCACGGGACCCGAGAGTCGCTAAAGCTTTCTTT. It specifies CSARDPRVAKAFF.

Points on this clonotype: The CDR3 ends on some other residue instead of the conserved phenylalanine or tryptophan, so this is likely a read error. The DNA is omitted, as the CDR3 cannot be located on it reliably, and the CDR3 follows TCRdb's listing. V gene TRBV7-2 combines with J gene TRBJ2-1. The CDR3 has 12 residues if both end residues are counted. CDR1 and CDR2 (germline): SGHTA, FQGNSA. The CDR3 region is CASSLAYYAPFS.

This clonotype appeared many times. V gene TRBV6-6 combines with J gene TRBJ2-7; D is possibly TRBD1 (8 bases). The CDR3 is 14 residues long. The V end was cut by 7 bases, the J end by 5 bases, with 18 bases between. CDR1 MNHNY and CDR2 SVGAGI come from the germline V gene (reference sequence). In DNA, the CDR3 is TGTGCCAGCACAGCGGGACAGGTGATCCACGAGCAGTACTTC. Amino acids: CASTAGQVIHEQYF.

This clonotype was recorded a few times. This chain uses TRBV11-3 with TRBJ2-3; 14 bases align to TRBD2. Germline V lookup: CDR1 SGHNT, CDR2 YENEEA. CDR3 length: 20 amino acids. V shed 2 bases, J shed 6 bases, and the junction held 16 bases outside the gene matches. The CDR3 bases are TGTGCCAGCAGCTTATTCGGACTAGCGGGGGGACTGACTTCAATGGATACGCAGTATTTT. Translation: CASSLFGLAGGLTSMDTQYF. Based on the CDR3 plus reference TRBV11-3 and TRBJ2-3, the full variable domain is EAGVVQSPRYKIIEKKQPVAFWCNPISGHNTLYWYLQNLGQGPELLIRYENEEAVDDSQLPKDRFSAERLKGVDSTLKIQPAELGDSAVYLCASSLFGLAGGLTSMDTQYFGPGTRLTVL.

CDR3 sequence: CASSLAASAGNRYTF. CDR3 coding DNA: TGTGCCAGCAGCTTAGCGGCAAGTGCAGGGAATCGCTACACCTTC. This rearrangement joins TRBV9 to TRBJ1-2, with D possibly being TRBD1 (5 bases). Germline V lookup: CDR1 SGDLS, CDR2 YYNGEE. V was cut by 4 bases and J by 9 bases, with 22 bases left in between. The CDR3 loop spans 15 amino acids.

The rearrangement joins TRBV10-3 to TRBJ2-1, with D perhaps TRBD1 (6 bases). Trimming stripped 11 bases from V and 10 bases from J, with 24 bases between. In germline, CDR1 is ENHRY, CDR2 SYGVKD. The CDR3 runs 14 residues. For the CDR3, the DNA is TGTGCCGTCGCAGGACAGTCTACCGCATACGAGCAGTTCTTC. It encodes CAVAGQSTAYEQFF.

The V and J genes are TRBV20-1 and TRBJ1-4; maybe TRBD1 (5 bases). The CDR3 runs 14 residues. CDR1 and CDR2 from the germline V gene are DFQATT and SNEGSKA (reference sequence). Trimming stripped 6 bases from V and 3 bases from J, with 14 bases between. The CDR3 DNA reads TGCAGTGCCGGGGCGGGGAAGCCTAATGAAAAACTGTTTTTT. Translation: CSAGAGKPNEKLFF.

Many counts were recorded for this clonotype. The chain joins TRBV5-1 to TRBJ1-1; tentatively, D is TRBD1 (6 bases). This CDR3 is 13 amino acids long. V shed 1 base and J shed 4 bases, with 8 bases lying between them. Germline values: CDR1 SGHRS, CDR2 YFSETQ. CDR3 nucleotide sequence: TGCGCCAGCAGCTTGACAGGGACCACTGAAGCTTTCTTT. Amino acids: CASSLTGTTEAFF.

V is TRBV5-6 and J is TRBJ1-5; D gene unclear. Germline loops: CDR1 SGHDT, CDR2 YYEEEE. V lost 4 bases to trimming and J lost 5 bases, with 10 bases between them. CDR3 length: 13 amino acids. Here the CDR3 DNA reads TGTGCCAGCAGCCGGACGGCGGATCAGCCCCAGCATTTT. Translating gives CASSRTADQPQHF. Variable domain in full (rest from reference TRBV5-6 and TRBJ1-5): DAGVTQSPTHLIKTRGQQVTLRCSPKSGHDTVSWYQQALGQGPQFIFQYYEEEERQRGNFPDRFSGHQFPNYSSELNVNALLLGDSALYLCASSRTADQPQHFGDGTRLSIL.

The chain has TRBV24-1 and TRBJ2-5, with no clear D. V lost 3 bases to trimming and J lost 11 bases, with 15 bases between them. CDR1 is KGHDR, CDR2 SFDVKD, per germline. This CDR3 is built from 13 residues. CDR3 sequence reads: CATSDGRHDKQYF. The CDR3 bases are TGTGCCACCAGTGATGGCAGGCACGACAAGCAGTACTTC.

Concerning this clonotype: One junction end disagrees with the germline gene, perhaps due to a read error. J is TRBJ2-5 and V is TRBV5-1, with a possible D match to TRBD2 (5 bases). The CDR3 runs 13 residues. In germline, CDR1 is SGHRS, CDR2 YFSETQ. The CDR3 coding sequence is TGTGCCAGCATCGGAGGTTCAGACGTGACCCAGTACTTC. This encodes CASIGGSDVTQYF.

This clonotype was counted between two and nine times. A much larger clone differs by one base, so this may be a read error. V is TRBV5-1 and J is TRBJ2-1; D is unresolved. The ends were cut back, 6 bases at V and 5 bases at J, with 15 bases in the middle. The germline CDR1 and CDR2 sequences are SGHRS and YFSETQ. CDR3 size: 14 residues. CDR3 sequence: CASNFAAGDNEQFF. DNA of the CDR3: TGCGCCAGCAACTTTGCGGCAGGAGACAATGAGCAGTTCTTC.

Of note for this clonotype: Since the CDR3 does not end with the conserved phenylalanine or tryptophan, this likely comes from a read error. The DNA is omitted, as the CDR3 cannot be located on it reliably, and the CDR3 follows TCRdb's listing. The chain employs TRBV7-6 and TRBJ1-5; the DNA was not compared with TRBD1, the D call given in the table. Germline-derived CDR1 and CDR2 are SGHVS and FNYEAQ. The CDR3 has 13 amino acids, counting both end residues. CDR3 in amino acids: CASSASGTACQRA.

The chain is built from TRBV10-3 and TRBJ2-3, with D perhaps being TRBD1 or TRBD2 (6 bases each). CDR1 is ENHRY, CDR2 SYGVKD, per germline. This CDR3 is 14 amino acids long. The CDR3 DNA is TGTGCGACAGGCGGGGATGCCGGGGCAGATACGCAGTATTTT. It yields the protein CATGGDAGADTQYF.

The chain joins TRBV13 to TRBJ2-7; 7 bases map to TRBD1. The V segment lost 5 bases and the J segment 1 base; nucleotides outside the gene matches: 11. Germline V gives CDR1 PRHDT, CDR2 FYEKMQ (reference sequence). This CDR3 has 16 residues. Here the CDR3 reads CASSLVYTGVSYEQYF. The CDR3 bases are TGTGCCAGCAGCCTCGTTTACACAGGGGTGTCCTACGAGCAGTACTTC.

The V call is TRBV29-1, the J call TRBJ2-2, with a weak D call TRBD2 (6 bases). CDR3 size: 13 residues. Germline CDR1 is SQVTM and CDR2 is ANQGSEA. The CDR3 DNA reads TGCGGCTCGGGGGACGTCCTCACCGGGGAGCTGTTTTTT. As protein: CGSGDVLTGELFF.

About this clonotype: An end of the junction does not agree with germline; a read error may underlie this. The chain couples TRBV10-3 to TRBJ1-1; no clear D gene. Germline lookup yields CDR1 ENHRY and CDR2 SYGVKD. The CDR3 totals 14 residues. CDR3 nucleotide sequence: TGTGCCAGCAGTTACGGGGATGGAGACACTGAAGCTTTCTTT. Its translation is CASSYGDGDTEAFF.

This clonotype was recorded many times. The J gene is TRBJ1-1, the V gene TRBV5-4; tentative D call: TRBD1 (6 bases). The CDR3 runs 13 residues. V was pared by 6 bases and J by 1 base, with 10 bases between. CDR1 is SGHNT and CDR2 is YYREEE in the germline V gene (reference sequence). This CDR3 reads CASIDRSNTEAFF. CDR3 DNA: TGTGCCAGCATCGACAGGTCGAACACTGAAGCTTTCTTT.

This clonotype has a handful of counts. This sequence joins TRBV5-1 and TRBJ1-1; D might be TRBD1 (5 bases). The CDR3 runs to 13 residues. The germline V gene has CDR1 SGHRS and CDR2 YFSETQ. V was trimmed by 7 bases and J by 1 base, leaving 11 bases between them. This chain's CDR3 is CASGPDRNTEAFF. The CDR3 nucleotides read TGCGCCAGCGGCCCAGACAGGAACACTGAAGCTTTCTTT.